This entry lists 8 T cell receptor beta chains sequenced from one sample in a study of cytomegalovirus exposure and HLA in healthy donors. 13 Jbeta primers and 60 Vbeta primers were used for the PCR. TCRdb keeps only in-frame clones here, not all; method: immunoSEQ multiplex PCR. The sample has around 120,000 clones, around three quarters seen once; the top ten hold about 4.9%. The specimen sequenced was PBMCs. These receptors were taken from a middle-aged man in good health and CMV-seropositive.

This clone occurred once. The genes are TRBV9 and TRBJ2-2; the D gene is possibly TRBD2 (5 bases). The germline V gene has CDR1 SGDLS and CDR2 YYNGEE. Trimming removed 4 bases from V and 5 bases from J, with 9 bases in between. This CDR3 comprises 13 residues. CDR3 residues: CASSHGETGELFF. DNA for the CDR3: TGTGCCAGCAGCCATGGGGAGACCGGGGAGCTGTTTTTT.

V and J are TRBV7-9 and TRBJ1-2; D is perhaps TRBD1 (5 bases). The germline V and J ends were trimmed by 5 bases and 8 bases, with 9 bases remaining between them. The CDR3 length is 11 residues. CDR1 is SEHNR, CDR2 FQNEAQ, per germline (reference sequence). The CDR3 DNA follows: TGTGCCAGCAGCCGGGGACTCGGCTACACCTTC. Translating it yields CASSRGLGYTF.

This clone occurred a few times. The chain couples TRBV5-4 to TRBJ2-1; no definite D call. V gave up 1 base and J gave up 0 bases, with 8 bases separating them. Germline CDR1 is SGHNT and CDR2 is YYREEE (reference sequence). The CDR3 consists of 15 residues. CDR3 sequence reads: CASSLYVSSYNEQFF. In DNA, the CDR3 is TGTGCCAGCAGCTTGTACGTCAGCTCCTACAATGAGCAGTTCTTC.

This chain links TRBV6-1 with TRBJ2-5; TRBD2 agrees at 7 bases. Per germline, CDR1 MNHNS and CDR2 SASEGT. With 4 bases clipped from V and 5 bases from J, the junction kept 7 bases outside the gene matches. The CDR3 is 14 residues long. The CDR3 protein is CASSGDYLQETQYF. The DNA of the CDR3 is TGTGCCAGCAGTGGGGACTACCTCCAGGAGACCCAGTACTTC.

The J gene is TRBJ2-1, the V gene TRBV11-2, with D possibly being TRBD2 (6 bases). Looked up from germline, CDR1 is SGHAT and CDR2 is FQNNGV. The CDR3 sequence is 14 residues long. Trimming left V 3 bases short and J 2 bases short, with 8 bases between. CDR3 coding DNA: TGTGCCAGCAGCTTTAGCGGCACCTACAATGAGCAGTTCTTC. This gives the protein CASSFSGTYNEQFF.

The V gene is TRBV2, the J gene TRBJ1-1; 7 bases line up with TRBD1. The CDR3 totals 14 residues. Per germline, CDR1 SNHLY and CDR2 FYNNEI. V lost 6 bases and J lost 1; bases outside the gene matches: 5. The CDR3 spells CASSLTGRNTEAFF. CDR3 DNA sequence: TGTGCCAGCAGCTTGACAGGGAGGAACACTGAAGCTTTCTTT. The full variable domain, in which reference TRBV2 and TRBJ1-1 provide the parts outside the CDR3, is EPEVTQTPSHQVTQMGQEVILRCVPISNHLYFYWYRQILGQKVEFLVSFYNNEISEKSEIFDDQFSVERPDGSNFTLKIRSTKLEDSAMYFCASSLTGRNTEAFFGQGTRLTVV.

The rearrangement uses TRBV7-2 and TRBJ2-1; D possibly corresponds to TRBD2 (5 bases). Germline V gene data show CDR1 as SGHTA and CDR2 as FQGNSA. V dropped 1 base and J dropped 12 bases, with 10 bases sitting between them. The CDR3 extends over 12 amino acids. DNA for the CDR3: TGTGCCAGCAGCTTAGTTGGTCTAGCGCAGTTCTTC. It codes for CASSLVGLAQFF.

This clone was seen a few times. The V call is TRBV9, the J call TRBJ2-1, with 7 bases that match TRBD1. The length of the CDR3 is 16 residues. V shed 0 bases and J 2 bases; nucleotides not matched to a gene: 5. Germline V gene data show CDR1 as SGDLS and CDR2 as YYNGEE. The CDR3 DNA reads TGTGCCAGCAGCGTAGCCACAGGGGTTACCTACAATGAGCAGTTCTTC. Its protein product is CASSVATGVTYNEQFF.